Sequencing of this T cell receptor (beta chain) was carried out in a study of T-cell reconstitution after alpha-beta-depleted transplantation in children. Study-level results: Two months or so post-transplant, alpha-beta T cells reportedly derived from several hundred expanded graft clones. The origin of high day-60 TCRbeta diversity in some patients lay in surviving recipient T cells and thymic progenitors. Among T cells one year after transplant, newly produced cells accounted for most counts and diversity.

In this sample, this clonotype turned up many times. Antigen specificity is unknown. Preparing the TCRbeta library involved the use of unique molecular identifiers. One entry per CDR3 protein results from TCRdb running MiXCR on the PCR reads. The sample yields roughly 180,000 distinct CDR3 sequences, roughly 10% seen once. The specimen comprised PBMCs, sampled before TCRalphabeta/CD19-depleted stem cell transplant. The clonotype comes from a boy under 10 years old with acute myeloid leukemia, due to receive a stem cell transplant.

CDR3 sequence (DNA): TGTGCCAGCAGTTTATCGACAGGGGTGACAGATACGCAGTATTTT. Translated, it gives CASSLSTGVTDTQYF. V is TRBV27 and J is TRBJ2-3, with 8 bases aligning to TRBD1. The CDR3 has 15 residues. With V trimmed by 0 bases and J by 3 bases, 2 bases remained unmatched. Germline CDR1 and CDR2: MNHEY and SMNVEV (reference sequence).